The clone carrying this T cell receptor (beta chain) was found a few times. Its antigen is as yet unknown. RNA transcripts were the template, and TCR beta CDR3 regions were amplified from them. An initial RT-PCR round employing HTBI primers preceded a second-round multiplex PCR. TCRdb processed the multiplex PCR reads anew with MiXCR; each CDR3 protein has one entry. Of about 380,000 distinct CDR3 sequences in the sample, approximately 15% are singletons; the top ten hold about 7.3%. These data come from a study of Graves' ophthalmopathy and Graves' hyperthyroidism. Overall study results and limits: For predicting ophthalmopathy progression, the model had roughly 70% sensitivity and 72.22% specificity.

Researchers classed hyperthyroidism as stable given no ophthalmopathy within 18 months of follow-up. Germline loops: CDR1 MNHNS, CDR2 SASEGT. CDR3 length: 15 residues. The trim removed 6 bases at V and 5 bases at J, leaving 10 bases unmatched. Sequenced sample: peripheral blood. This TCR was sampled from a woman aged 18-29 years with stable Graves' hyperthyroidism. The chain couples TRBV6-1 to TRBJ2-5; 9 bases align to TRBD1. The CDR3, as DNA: TGTGCCAGCAGATCTCCGGACAGGGGAGGGGAGACCCAGTACTTC. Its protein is CASRSPDRGGETQYF.